The 32 T cell receptor beta chains listed next were all sequenced from one sample in a study of technical replicates of blood from a few donors. The repertoire was sequenced with immunoSEQ multiplex PCR; TCRdb's copy has only in-frame clones and lacks some. The sample shows 84,000 or so clones, around 94% of them seen only once. Sequencing was done on a sample of T cells isolated from PBMCs. These receptors were collected from a human donor in good health.

V gene TRBV28 combines with J gene TRBJ2-5; maybe TRBD2 (5 bases). The V gene lost 3 bases and the J gene lost 0 bases, with 5 bases spanning the gap. CDR1 and CDR2 from the germline V gene are MDHEN and SYDVKM. The CDR3 length is 13 residues. In DNA form, the CDR3 reads TGTGCCAGCAGTTTGGACTACCAAGAGACCCAGTACTTC. It codes for CASSLDYQETQYF.

The chain has TRBV28 and TRBJ2-1; 11 bases fit TRBD2. This CDR3 spans 15 amino acids. The junction had 7 bases not matched to a gene; V was cut back by 6 bases and J by 6 bases. Germline V gives CDR1 MDHEN, CDR2 SYDVKM. The CDR3 DNA follows: TGTGCCAGCAGGGGGATAGCGGGAGGGTTCAATGAGCAGTTCTTC. Translating it yields CASRGIAGGFNEQFF.

V and J are TRBV5-6 and TRBJ1-2, with 7 bases fitting TRBD1. The V and J ends lost 4 bases and 4 bases, in that order; junction bases with no gene match: 7. Per germline, CDR1 SGHDT and CDR2 YYEEEE. The CDR3 extends over 14 amino acids. For the CDR3, the DNA is TGTGCCAGCAGCCCGGGACAGCCCCTCTATGGCTACACCTTC. It is translated as CASSPGQPLYGYTF.

CDR3 DNA sequence: TGTGCCAGCAGCTTAAGGCTAGCGGGAGGGACCGAGACGCAGTATTTT. Translating it yields CASSLRLAGGTETQYF. The chain has TRBV13 and TRBJ2-3; the match to TRBD2 covers 12 bases. The germline CDR1 and CDR2 sequences are PRHDT and FYEKMQ (reference sequence). With 2 bases clipped from V and 9 bases from J, the junction kept 9 bases outside the gene matches. CDR3 length: 16 residues.

The chain recombines TRBV29-1 with TRBJ2-1; weak D call: TRBD2 (6 bases). Trimming removed 6 bases from V and 7 bases from J, with 13 bases in between. Germline assignment: CDR1 SQVTM and CDR2 ANQGSEA. CDR3 length: 12 residues. The CDR3 loop is CSVGHRGNEQFF. DNA for the CDR3: TGCAGCGTCGGACATCGGGGGAATGAGCAGTTCTTC.

The genes are TRBV28 and TRBJ2-1; D may be TRBD1 (5 bases). Germline V gene lookup returns CDR1 MDHEN and CDR2 SYDVKM. The CDR3 is 14 residues long. Deletions cut 5 bases from V and 4 bases from J, with 12 bases between. In nucleotides, the CDR3 is TGTGCCAGCAGTCTAACCGACAGATACAATGAGCAGTTCTTC. Protein: CASSLTDRYNEQFF.

The chain uses TRBV5-1 and TRBJ1-4, with 10 positions matching TRBD1. Germline V CDR1 and CDR2: SGHRS, YFSETQ. V was pared by 4 bases and J by 0 bases, with 3 bases of the junction left unmatched. This CDR3 has 16 residues. CDR3 DNA: TGCGCCAGCAGCCTTGGACAGGGGGCAACTAATGAAAAACTGTTTTTT. Its protein product is CASSLGQGATNEKLFF.

This chain's CDR3 is CASSYRGRCTTQNEQFF. CDR3 in DNA: TGTGCCAGCAGTTACCGCGGGAGGTGCACGACTCAAAATGAGCAGTTCTTC. V and J are TRBV6-8 and TRBJ2-1, with 8 bases fitting TRBD2. Trimming took 2 bases from V and 7 from J; bases not matched to a gene: 13. Germline CDR1 and CDR2: MNHGY and SAAAGT. This CDR3 comprises 17 residues.

The rearrangement uses TRBV11-3 and TRBJ2-7; 7 bases match TRBD1. The CDR3 sequence is 16 residues long. CDR1 and CDR2 from the germline V gene are SGHNT and YENEEA. The J segment lost 3 bases and the V segment lost 6 bases, leaving 14 bases of the junction unmatched. The CDR3 spells CASSPPGTVPGYEQYF. The CDR3 DNA sequence: TGTGCCAGCAGTCCCCCGGGGACAGTGCCGGGCTACGAGCAGTACTTC.

Only one count was recorded for this clone. The chain is built from TRBV19 and TRBJ1-5; 7 nucleotides agree with TRBD1. Germline CDR1 reads LNHDA; CDR2 reads SQIVND (reference sequence). The trim removed 3 bases at V and 0 bases at J, leaving 8 bases unmatched. The CDR3 runs to 17 residues. The CDR3 coding sequence is TGTGCCAGTAGTATCCCGGGGACAGTCTATAGCAATCAGCCCCAGCATTTT. This gives the protein CASSIPGTVYSNQPQHF.

The chain links TRBV7-8 to TRBJ2-2; D is possibly TRBD2 (6 bases). The CDR3 runs 16 residues. Germline lookup yields CDR1 SGHVS and CDR2 FQNEAQ. Trimming removed 2 bases at V and 6 bases at J, with 16 bases between. CDR3 protein: CASSLPRRGNPGELFF. CDR3 nucleotides: TGTGCCAGCAGCTTACCGAGGAGGGGTAACCCCGGGGAGCTGTTTTTT.

The gene calls are TRBV9 and TRBJ1-2; 8 bases agree with TRBD1. The CDR3 covers 17 residues. Trimming took 2 bases from V and 4 from J; bases not matched to a gene: 13. Germline CDR1 and CDR2: SGDLS and YYNGEE. The chain's CDR3 is CASSVIPGQELLYGYTF. CDR3 DNA: TGTGCCAGCAGCGTTATACCGGGACAGGAACTACTCTATGGCTACACCTTC.

The chain joins TRBV7-8 to TRBJ1-5; possible D gene TRBD1, 6 bases. From germline, CDR1 is SGHVS and CDR2 FQNEAQ. CDR3 length: 16 amino acids. The V and J ends lost 2 bases and 6 bases respectively, with 17 bases between them. The CDR3 reads CASSLSPRGASQPQHF. The CDR3 DNA sequence: TGTGCCAGCAGCTTAAGCCCCCGGGGGGCGAGTCAGCCCCAGCATTTT.

This chain uses TRBV10-2 with TRBJ1-2; D call uncertain. Germline CDR1 and CDR2: WSHSY and SAAADI. This CDR3 comprises 13 residues. Trimming left V 8 bases short and J 4 bases short, with 14 bases between. The CDR3 DNA is TGCGCCAGCTCCTGGGAGGGCTTCTATGGCTACACCTTC. Translating gives CASSWEGFYGYTF.

The chain is built from TRBV28 and TRBJ2-2, with a tentative D call TRBD1 (6 bases). The germline V gene has CDR1 MDHEN and CDR2 SYDVKM. The CDR3 runs 14 residues. Trimming took off 7 bases at V and 6 bases at J, with 15 bases between the two ends. The CDR3 DNA sequence: TGTGCCAGCACCCGGACGGGACAACCCGGGGAGCTGTTTTTT. It yields the protein CASTRTGQPGELFF.

The chain couples TRBV7-9 to TRBJ2-5; D perhaps matches TRBD1 (5 bases). The CDR3 has 13 residues. V was cut by 4 bases and J by 5 bases, with 11 bases left in between. Germline V gene sequence: CDR1 SEHNR, CDR2 FQNEAQ (reference sequence). As DNA, the CDR3 is TGTGCCAGCAGCTCAGGGCTGTTGGAGACCCAGTACTTC. Translating it yields CASSSGLLETQYF.

This clone occurred once. The CDR3 sequence: CASSLRGGSGNTIYF. CDR3 coding DNA: TGTGCCAGCAGCTTGCGCGGGGGCTCTGGAAACACCATATATTTT. The chain couples TRBV5-6 to TRBJ1-3; D perhaps matches TRBD1 (5 bases). From germline, CDR1 is SGHDT and CDR2 YYEEEE. The CDR3 loop spans 15 amino acids. Trimming cost V 1 base and J 0 bases, with 8 bases left between them. Looking up the rest from reference TRBV5-6 and TRBJ1-3 gives the full variable domain: DAGVTQSPTHLIKTRGQQVTLRCSPKSGHDTVSWYQQALGQGPQFIFQYYEEEERQRGNFPDRFSGHQFPNYSSELNVNALLLGDSALYLCASSLRGGSGNTIYFGEGSWLTVV.

The V gene is TRBV4-1, the J gene TRBJ2-4; perhaps TRBD1 as D (6 bases). Per germline, CDR1 MGHRA and CDR2 YSYEKL. V was clipped by 1 base and J by 7 bases, with 17 bases between them. The CDR3 covers 16 residues. CDR3 sequence reads: CASSQVAGEDWNIQYF. CDR3 DNA: TGCGCCAGCAGCCAAGTGGCAGGGGAAGATTGGAACATTCAGTACTTC.

The J gene is TRBJ2-5, the V gene TRBV14; D is perhaps TRBD2 (5 bases). This CDR3 contains 15 residues. V was pared by 2 bases and J by 1 base, with 11 bases between. Germline V CDR1 and CDR2: SGHDN, FVKESK. Here the CDR3 reads CASSQRIRGQETQYF. CDR3 nucleotides: TGTGCCAGCAGCCAACGCATTCGGGGCCAAGAGACCCAGTACTTC.

The chain recombines TRBV5-1 with TRBJ2-3, with D perhaps matching TRBD2 (6 bases). There are 15 residues in the CDR3. Germline assignment: CDR1 SGHRS and CDR2 YFSETQ. V dropped 0 bases and J dropped 3 bases, with 11 bases sitting between them. As DNA, the CDR3 is TGCGCCAGCAGCTTGGGTCCGGGGGAGACAGATACGCAGTATTTT. Protein product: CASSLGPGETDTQYF.

This chain connects TRBV30 to TRBJ1-1; D is unclear. Germline CDR1 reads GTSNPN; CDR2 reads SVGIG (reference sequence). The CDR3 spans 12 residues. V shed 5 bases and J shed 1 base, with 8 bases lying between them. The CDR3 nucleotides are TGTGCCTGGGCGCCCGGGAACACTGAAGCTTTCTTT. Its translation: CAWAPGNTEAFF.

V usage is TRBV27 and J usage is TRBJ1-5; TRBD1 is a possible D gene (6 bases). Trimming took off 6 bases at V and 7 bases at J, with 13 bases between the two ends. The germline V gene has CDR1 MNHEY and CDR2 SMNVEV (reference sequence). The CDR3 spans 13 residues. Here the CDR3 DNA reads TGTGCCAGCAGAGGGACAATGGGCCAGCCCCAGCATTTT. Translation: CASRGTMGQPQHF.

V is TRBV6-5 and J is TRBJ1-3; TRBD1 agrees at 7 bases. The length of the CDR3 is 15 residues. Trimming removed 4 bases from V and 2 bases from J; junction bases left unmatched: 5. Germline CDR1 reads MNHEY; CDR2 reads SVGAGI. CDR3 amino acids: CASSSLGGTGNTIYF. The DNA of the CDR3 is TGTGCCAGCAGTTCCCTAGGGGGCACTGGAAACACCATATATTTT.

This sequence joins TRBV4-1 and TRBJ1-1; D is unresolved. The CDR3 covers 14 residues. V gave up 4 bases and J gave up 7 bases, with 16 bases separating them. In germline, CDR1 is MGHRA, CDR2 YSYEKL. The CDR3 loop reads CASSLGRNLIEAFF. The CDR3 DNA follows: TGCGCCAGCAGCCTTGGGAGAAACCTTATTGAAGCTTTCTTT.

This chain uses TRBV28 with TRBJ2-2, with 7 bases matching TRBD1. The CDR3 has 15 residues. V dropped 7 bases and J dropped 5; count of bases not matched to a gene: 10. CDR1 is MDHEN, CDR2 SYDVKM, per germline. CDR3 residues: CASIPKTGLTGELFF. CDR3 DNA: TGTGCCAGCATTCCCAAGACAGGGTTGACCGGGGAGCTGTTTTTT.

The chain uses TRBV4-1 and TRBJ2-4; maybe TRBD2 (5 bases). Trimming pared 3 bases from V and 0 bases from J, leaving 15 bases between. CDR1 and CDR2 (germline): MGHRA, YSYEKL. The CDR3 has 17 residues. Here the CDR3 reads CASSQPLAGIAKNIQYF. The DNA of the CDR3 is TGCGCCAGCAGCCAGCCCCTGGCGGGCATAGCCAAAAACATTCAGTACTTC.

The chain combines TRBV28 with TRBJ2-7; 7 bases align to TRBD2. CDR1 and CDR2 from the germline V gene are MDHEN and SYDVKM. Trimming removed 7 bases from V and 2 bases from J; junction bases left unmatched: 5. The CDR3 loop spans 13 amino acids. The CDR3 DNA is TGTGCCAGCACGATGGGAGGGGCCTACGAGCAGTACTTC. Translating gives CASTMGGAYEQYF.

The chain recombines TRBV12-5 with TRBJ1-1; D is perhaps TRBD1 (5 bases). Germline CDR1 reads LGHNT; CDR2 reads FRNRAP. With 5 bases removed from V and 0 bases from J, the gap between germline ends came to 13 bases. The CDR3 is made up of 15 amino acids. The CDR3 region is CASGQGRGMNTEAFF. The CDR3 region has the DNA TGTGCTAGTGGTCAAGGGAGGGGAATGAACACTGAAGCTTTCTTT.

This chain links TRBV10-3 with TRBJ2-5, with 8 bases that match TRBD2. J was trimmed by 4 bases and V by 10 bases; bases with no gene match: 8. Germline CDR1 is ENHRY and CDR2 is SYGVKD. CDR3 length: 13 amino acids. CDR3 amino acids: CASEDGRGETQYF. CDR3 sequence (DNA): TGTGCCAGTGAGGACGGGAGGGGAGAGACCCAGTACTTC.

V gene TRBV10-2 combines with J gene TRBJ1-6; D unclear. CDR1 WSHSY and CDR2 SAAADI come from the germline V gene. V was clipped by 4 bases and J by 0 bases, with 13 bases between them. This CDR3 contains 17 residues. In DNA, the CDR3 is TGCGCCAGCAGTGTGGAGGGAGGAAGCTCCTATAATTCACCCCTCCACTTT. Residues: CASSVEGGSSYNSPLHF.

Only one count was recorded for this clone. The chain carries TRBV28 and TRBJ2-4; TRBD2 agrees at 7 bases. Per the germline V gene, CDR1 is MDHEN and CDR2 is SYDVKM. The CDR3 covers 18 residues. Trimming at V came to 7 bases and at J to 1 base, leaving 16 bases not matched to a gene. CDR3 in amino acids: CASTLLYREGGAKNIQYF. The CDR3 DNA reads as TGTGCCAGCACTCTCCTCTATCGTGAGGGAGGGGCCAAAAACATTCAGTACTTC.

V is TRBV9 and J is TRBJ2-2; 9 bases agree with TRBD2. Trimming at V came to 3 bases and at J to 3 bases, leaving 9 bases not matched to a gene. CDR3 size: 17 residues. Germline V lookup: CDR1 SGDLS, CDR2 YYNGEE. CDR3 loop: CASSGRVAGAHTGELFF. CDR3 sequence (DNA): TGTGCCAGCAGCGGTCGGGTAGCGGGGGCCCACACCGGGGAGCTGTTTTTT.